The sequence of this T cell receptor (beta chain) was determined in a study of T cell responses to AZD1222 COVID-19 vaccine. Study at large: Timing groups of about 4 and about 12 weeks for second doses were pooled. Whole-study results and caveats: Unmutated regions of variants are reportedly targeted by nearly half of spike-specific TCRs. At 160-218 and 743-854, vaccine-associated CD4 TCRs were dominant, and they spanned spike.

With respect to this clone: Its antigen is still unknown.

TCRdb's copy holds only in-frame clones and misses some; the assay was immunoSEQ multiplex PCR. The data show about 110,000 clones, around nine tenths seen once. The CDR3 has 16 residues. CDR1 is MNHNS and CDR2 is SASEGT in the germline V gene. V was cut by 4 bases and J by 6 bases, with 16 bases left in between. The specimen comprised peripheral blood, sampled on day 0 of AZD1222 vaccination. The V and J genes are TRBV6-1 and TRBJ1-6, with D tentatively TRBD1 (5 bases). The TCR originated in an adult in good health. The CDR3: CASSGKSAGTNSPLHF. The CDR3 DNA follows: TGTGCCAGCAGTGGAAAATCGGCAGGGACTAATTCACCCCTCCACTTT.